A selection of T cell receptor beta chains follows, all from one sample in a study of T cell changes during pregnancy in multiple sclerosis. The data were produced by immunoSEQ multiplex PCR, yet TCRdb's version contains in-frame clones alone and is incomplete. Found here are approximately 60,000 clones, around 94% of them singletons; the top ten hold about 3.5%. This material consisted of CD8+ T cells from peripheral blood mononuclear cells, taken in the third trimester of pregnancy. The receptors stem from a female donor with multiple sclerosis, enrolled in a pregnancy study. Each CDR3 is given with its conserved first and last residue. The D gene is left open where the match is weak. Size values are once, few and many counts, or a class for expanded clones, and some rows have none.

clone_size	d_call	j_call	v_call	cdr3_nt	cdr3_aa
.	.	TRBJ1-2	TRBV5-5	TGTGCCAGCAGCCAATCCGCCGGGAGACAGCGGTCCTATGGCTACACCTTC	CASSQSAGRQRSYGYTF
.	TRBD2	TRBJ2-1	TRBV14	TGTGCCAGCAGCCAAAGGAGGCGGGAGGGTCTCTATGAGCAGTTCTTC	CASSQRRREGLYEQFF
.	TRBD2	TRBJ2-3	TRBV9	TGTGCCAGCAGCGTAGAAGCTAGCGGGCCAGATACGCAGTATTTT	CASSVEASGPDTQYF
.	.	TRBJ1-2	TRBV5-1	TGCGCCAGCAGCTCCACAGGTGTAGGCTATGGCTACACCTTC	CASSSTGVGYGYTF
once	.	TRBJ1-4	TRBV18	TGTGCCAGCTCACGAGTACGGGCAACTAATGAAAAACTGTTTTTT	CASSRVRATNEKLFF
.	.	TRBJ2-4	TRBV18	TGTGCCAGCTCACCTCGACAGCAAGCCAAAAACATTCAGTACTTC	CASSPRQQAKNIQYF
once	.	TRBJ2-7	TRBV4-3	TGCGCCAGCAGCCAAGAGAATGCCGGGGAAACCTACGAGCAGTACTTC	CASSQENAGETYEQYF
.	TRBD2	TRBJ2-7	TRBV11-2	TGTGCCAGCAGCGCCACAGCGGGAGGCCCCCACGAGCAGTACTTC	CASSATAGGPHEQYF
.	.	TRBJ1-1	TRBV6-1	TGTGCCAGCAGTGAATATTTTCAGGACACTGAAGCTTTCTTT	CASSEYFQDTEAFF
.	.	TRBJ1-5	TRBV28	TGTGCCAGCAGTCCCCTGGACAGTAGCAATCAGCCCCAGCATTTT	CASSPLDSSNQPQHF
.	TRBD1	TRBJ2-1	TRBV27	TGTGCCAGCAGGCCAACCGGGACAGGGAACAATGAGCAGTTCTTC	CASRPTGTGNNEQFF
once	.	TRBJ2-1	TRBV7-6	TGTGCCAGCAGCCCCCCCCCGGGAGATATAGGCGATGAGCAGTTCTTC	CASSPPPGDIGDEQFF
once	.	TRBJ2-3	TRBV7-8	TGTGCCAGCAGCTTAGCGGAAGGACTCCCAGATACGCAGTATTTT	CASSLAEGLPDTQYF
.	TRBD1	TRBJ1-1	TRBV28	TGTGCCAGCAGTCTCCTGAGCCGGGACAGTGAAGCTTTCTTT	CASSLLSRDSEAFF
.	.	TRBJ2-2	TRBV19	TGTGCCAGTAGTTTCAGGGGACGAACCGGGGAGCTGTTTTTT	CASSFRGRTGELFF
.	.	TRBJ1-1	TRBV7-9	TGTGCCAGCAGCCTTGACATGAACACTGAAGCTTTCTTT	CASSLDMNTEAFF
.	TRBD2	TRBJ2-7	TRBV28	TGTGCCAGCAGTTTAATAGGACTAGCGGGAAACGAGCAGTACTTC	CASSLIGLAGNEQYF
.	.	TRBJ2-3	TRBV4-1	TGCGCCAGCAGCCAAGTTGGGGGGAGTGCAGATACGCAGTATTTT	CASSQVGGSADTQYF
once	.	TRBJ2-7	TRBV5-4	TGTGCCAGCAGCCAAAACGGACAGATCTACGAGCAGTACTTC	CASSQNGQIYEQYF
.	TRBD1	TRBJ1-1	TRBV13	TGTGCCAGCAGCTTGGGGATACAGGGGGAGAGCGGCACTGAAGCTTTCTTT	CASSLGIQGESGTEAFF
.	.	TRBJ1-4	TRBV7-9	TGTGCCAGCAGCCTATATGACGGAGGGGAGGAAAAACTGTTTTTT	CASSLYDGGEEKLFF
.	.	TRBJ2-7	TRBV7-2	TGTGCCAGCAGCTTGGAGGACTCCCTCGTCTACGAGCAGTACTTC	CASSLEDSLVYEQYF
large	TRBD1	TRBJ2-7	TRBV5-1	TGCGCCAGCAGCGCCTGGGACAGCAGCTCCTACGAGCAGTACTTC	CASSAWDSSSYEQYF
.	.	TRBJ2-7	TRBV27	TGTGCCAGCAGTTTAAGAGGGACAAGCTCCTACGAGCAGTACTTC	CASSLRGTSSYEQYF
.	TRBD2	TRBJ2-7	TRBV5-4	TGTGCCAGCAGCTTTTTGTTTAGCGGGAGGGCCGGGTACGAGCAGTACTTC	CASSFLFSGRAGYEQYF
.	.	TRBJ2-3	TRBV28	TGTGCCAGCAGCAACCCAAAACTCACAGATACGCAGTATTTT	CASSNPKLTDTQYF
.	TRBD2	TRBJ2-3	TRBV27	TGTGCCAGCAGTTTCCTACTAGCGGGAGGGCCTGCAGATACGCAGTATTTT	CASSFLLAGGPADTQYF
.	TRBD1	TRBJ2-6	TRBV27	TGTGCCAGCAGTTCAACAGGGGCCGGGGCCAACGTCCTGACTTTC	CASSSTGAGANVLTF
.	.	TRBJ2-7	TRBV27	TGTGCCAGCAGTTTAAGCGGCTACGAGCAGTACTTC	CASSLSGYEQYF
.	TRBD1	TRBJ1-1	TRBV19	TGTGCCAGTAGTTCCACCCGGACAGGGTCGAACACTGAAGCTTTCTTT	CASSSTRTGSNTEAFF
once	.	TRBJ2-7	TRBV5-1	TGCGCCAGCAGCCTGGACAGTACCTACGAGCAGTACTTC	CASSLDSTYEQYF
.	.	TRBJ2-1	TRBV30	TGTGCCTGGAGTGTTGGGTGGACTGAGGTGAATGAGCAGTTCTTC	CAWSVGWTEVNEQFF
.	TRBD2	TRBJ2-1	TRBV27	TGTGCCAGCAGTTTATCGGCGGGAGACCAGCAGAATGAGCAGTTCTTC	CASSLSAGDQQNEQFF